This T cell receptor (beta chain) was obtained from a study of blood T cell repertoires in COVID-19. Turning to the study itself: The analysed material was cDNA or gDNA that came from T cells, B-cell-depleted T cells, or PBMCs.

As originally analysed: Counts of nucleated cells, estimated from reference gene primer amplification, were obtained. Produced via immunoSEQ multiplex PCR; TCRdb's table is partial and in-frame only. The V and J calls and clone size were taken over from that table, and D and trimming were inferred from the DNA. The data show 100,000 to 150,000 clones, roughly 88% seen once. This clonotype was obtained from a woman over 75 with acute or convalescent COVID-19. The specimen sequenced was peripheral blood.

CDR3 DNA sequence: TGTGCCAGCAGCTCGTTACGGGGGGCGGGTAATTCACCCCTCCACTTT. Protein: CASSSLRGAGNSPLHF. The chain carries TRBV7-9 and TRBJ1-6, with a possible D match to TRBD1 (6 bases). V shed 4 bases and J shed 6 bases, with 16 bases lying between them. This CDR3 has 16 amino acids. Per germline, CDR1 SEHNR and CDR2 FQNEAQ (reference sequence).